A selection of T cell receptor beta chains follows, all from one sample in a study of lymphopenia after photon versus proton radiotherapy. Clones were sequenced by immunoSEQ multiplex PCR, and TCRdb holds only the in-frame ones, with some missing. The data contain 35,000 to 45,000 clones, around 83% of them singletons. The starting material was peripheral blood, obtained from a patient treated with proton-based radiotherapy. All receptors come from a woman in her 70s with pancreatic cancer. Both conserved end residues are part of each CDR3. A D gene is named only where the DNA matches it firmly. Only some rows state a clone size, as once, few, many or a class for expanded clones.

>few|TRBJ2-1|NA|TRBV4-1
CASSQYPVQFF
TGCGCCAGCAGCCAATACCCTGTGCAGTTCTTC
>NA|TRBJ2-7|NA|TRBV27
CASSSHGRGGGPFAEQYF
TGTGCCAGCAGTTCCCACGGACGCGGGGGCGGCCCTTTCGCCGAGCAGTACTTC
>few|TRBJ1-6|TRBD1|TRBV7-9
CASSYPGQENSPLHF
TGTGCCAGCAGCTATCCGGGACAGGAAAATTCACCCCTCCACTTT
>NA|TRBJ2-5|TRBD2|TRBV7-2
CASSPQTSGRPWETQYF
TGTGCCAGCAGCCCCCAGACTAGCGGGAGACCGTGGGAGACCCAGTACTTC
>few|TRBJ1-2|TRBD1|TRBV30
CAWSVTYRGPPGYTF
TGTGCCTGGAGTGTAACTTACAGGGGACCCCCTGGCTACACCTTC
>NA|TRBJ1-2|NA|TRBV27
CASRPGRNYGYTF
TGTGCCAGCAGACCCGGCAGAAACTATGGCTACACCTTC
>once|TRBJ2-5|TRBD2|TRBV5-1
CASSSGTSGSQETQYF
TGCGCCAGCAGCTCCGGGACTAGCGGGTCTCAAGAGACCCAGTACTTC
>NA|TRBJ2-7|NA|TRBV15
CATSREISYEQYF
TGTGCCACCAGTAGGGAGATCTCCTACGAGCAGTACTTC
>NA|TRBJ2-3|NA|TRBV9
CASSVLGDTQYF
TGTGCCAGCAGCGTTTTAGGAGATACGCAGTATTTT
>NA|TRBJ2-2|NA|TRBV20-1
CSASRGGELFF
TGCAGTGCTAGTCGGGGCGGGGAGCTGTTTTTT
>NA|TRBJ2-3|NA|TRBV19
CASSRRSGADTQYF
TGTGCCAGTAGTCGAAGGTCTGGGGCAGATACGCAGTATTTT
>NA|TRBJ2-5|NA|TRBV11-1
CASSPGVSRDKETQYF
TGTGCCAGCAGCCCCGGGGTCTCCAGGGACAAAGAGACCCAGTACTTC
>NA|TRBJ2-7|NA|TRBV6-6
CASSYPLPSYEQYF
TGTGCCAGCAGTTACCCCCTTCCCTCCTACGAGCAGTACTTC
>NA|TRBJ2-5|NA|TRBV18
CASSVGETQYF
TGTGCCAGCTCGGTTGGGGAGACCCAGTACTTC
>few|TRBJ2-1|NA|TRBV6-5
CASRDNEQFF
TGTGCCAGCAGGGACAATGAGCAGTTCTTC
>once|TRBJ2-3|NA|TRBV29-1
CSVVSRRRLGTDTQYF
TGCAGCGTTGTCTCCCGACGGAGGCTCGGCACAGATACGCAGTATTTT
>NA|TRBJ2-3|NA|TRBV9
CASSAVGGEGTDTQYF
TGTGCCAGCAGCGCAGTGGGGGGAGAGGGCACAGATACGCAGTATTTT
>NA|TRBJ2-7|TRBD1|TRBV6-6
CASSTGGSYEQYF
TGTGCCAGCAGTACAGGGGGGTCCTACGAGCAGTACTTC
>NA|TRBJ1-1|NA|TRBV7-2
CASSSVKGTEAFF
TGTGCCAGCAGCTCCGTTAAGGGTACTGAAGCTTTCTTT
>NA|TRBJ1-5|TRBD1|TRBV19
CASFRDGTGGNNQPQHF
TGTGCCAGCTTCAGAGACGGGACAGGGGGGAACAATCAGCCCCAGCATTTT
>NA|TRBJ2-2|TRBD2|TRBV7-2
CASSSTSGANTGELFF
TGTGCCAGCAGCTCGACTAGCGGGGCGAACACCGGGGAGCTGTTTTTT
>NA|TRBJ1-3|TRBD1|TRBV5-6
CASRRTGVGTIYF
TGTGCCAGCAGGCGGACAGGGGTTGGCACCATATATTTT
>NA|TRBJ1-5|NA|TRBV6-1
CASSENWSTQPQHF
TGTGCCAGCAGTGAGAATTGGTCAACTCAGCCCCAGCATTTT
>NA|TRBJ2-7|NA|TRBV19
CASSDHSSRYEQYF
TGTGCCAGTAGTGACCACTCTAGCCGGTACGAGCAGTACTTC
>NA|TRBJ2-3|NA|TRBV7-2
CASTLLPRGIADTQYF
TGTGCCAGCACCCTACTACCTCGCGGGATCGCAGATACGCAGTATTTT
>NA|TRBJ2-7|TRBD2|TRBV5-1
CASSTGLAGEVAVYEQYF
TGCGCCAGCAGTACCGGACTAGCGGGAGAAGTAGCTGTCTACGAGCAGTACTTC
>NA|TRBJ2-4|NA|TRBV25-1
CASSAYKENIQYF
TGTGCCAGCAGTGCCTACAAAGAAAACATTCAGTACTTC
>NA|TRBJ2-7|NA|TRBV21-1
CASSKAFLGQVGHEQYF
TGTGCCAGCAGCAAAGCCTTCCTGGGACAGGTCGGACACGAGCAGTACTTC
>NA|TRBJ2-1|NA|TRBV5-1
CASSLGGFNEQFF
TGCGCCAGCAGCTTGGGGGGTTTCAATGAGCAGTTCTTC
>NA|TRBJ2-7|TRBD2|TRBV7-9
CASSLVAGAIEQYF
TGTGCCAGCAGCTTAGTAGCGGGGGCCATCGAGCAGTACTTC